The next 10 T cell receptor beta chains were all read from a single sample in a study of blood T cell repertoires in COVID-19. Produced via immunoSEQ multiplex PCR; TCRdb's table is partial and in-frame only. The sample yields some 280,000 clones, roughly 85% seen once. The sample comprised peripheral blood. The source is a woman in her thirties with active or convalescent COVID-19.

The gene calls are TRBV9 and TRBJ2-1, with unresolved D. Trimming removed 0 bases from V and 6 bases from J, with 4 bases in between. CDR3 size: 12 residues. Per the germline V gene, CDR1 is SGDLS and CDR2 is YYNGEE. The CDR3 spells CASSVVSNEQFF. In DNA form, the CDR3 reads TGTGCCAGCAGCGTAGTATCCAATGAGCAGTTCTTC.

This CDR3 reads CASSFGTSKQYF. The CDR3 bases are TGTGCCAGCAGTTTTGGGACTAGCAAGCAGTACTTC. The chain employs TRBV12-3 or TRBV12-4 and TRBJ2-5; 9 nucleotides line up with TRBD2. The CDR3 runs to 12 residues. J gave up 11 bases and V 3 bases, and 4 bases lay outside the gene matches.

As concerns this clone: One end of the junction is discordant with germline, which a read error may explain. This chain connects TRBV5-1 to TRBJ2-3, with 11 bases that match TRBD1. The CDR3 totals 15 residues. From germline, CDR1 is SGHRS and CDR2 YFSETQ. In nucleotides, the CDR3 is TGCGCCAGCAGGTTGGGACAGGGGGGCACAGATACGCAGTATTTT. This gives the protein CASRLGQGGTDTQYF.

The rearrangement uses TRBV7-6 and TRBJ1-6; D gene ambiguous. The length of the CDR3 is 17 residues. Trimming shortened V by 5 bases and J by 6 bases, and 20 bases separated the two germline ends. Germline CDR1 and CDR2: SGHVS and FNYEAQ. The CDR3 sequence is CASSPSDTPTLNSPLHF. The CDR3 DNA reads TGTGCCAGCAGCCCTTCCGACACCCCAACCCTTAATTCACCCCTCCACTTT.

The chain is built from TRBV9 and TRBJ1-4; D is perhaps TRBD1 (5 bases). Germline V lookup: CDR1 SGDLS, CDR2 YYNGEE. There are 14 residues in the CDR3. V dropped 0 bases and J dropped 7 bases, with 10 bases sitting between them. The CDR3 nucleotides read TGTGCCAGCAGCGTAGGGGTTCAGGGTGAAAAACTGTTTTTT. Translated, it gives CASSVGVQGEKLFF. Filled out from reference TRBV9 and TRBJ1-4, the complete variable domain reads DSGVTQTPKHLITATGQRVTLRCSPRSGDLSVYWYQQSLDQGLQFLIQYYNGEERAKGNILERFSAQQFPDLHSELNLSSLELGDSALYFCASSVGVQGEKLFFGSGTQLSVL.

This chain uses TRBV19 with TRBJ2-5; 8 nucleotides match TRBD1. The V gene end was trimmed by 5 bases and the J gene end by 3 bases; junction bases not matched to a gene: 11. CDR1 and CDR2 (germline): LNHDA, SQIVND (reference sequence). The CDR3 has 16 amino acids. CDR3 nucleotide sequence: TGTGCCAGTAGTTCACTCGCCAGGGGGCGAAAAGAGACCCAGTACTTC. Its translation is CASSSLARGRKETQYF.

The V call is TRBV21-1, the J call TRBJ1-5. TRBV21-1 is deemed a pseudogene. CDR3 size: 17 residues. In DNA, the CDR3 is TGTGCCAGCAGCAAAGTTTTCGGACTCAATAGCAATCAGCCCCAGCATTTT. Translated: CASSKVFGLNSNQPQHF.

This clone was detected only a few times. The chain joins TRBV3-1 (or the pseudogene TRBV3-2) to TRBJ1-1; no clear D gene. Germline CDR1 and CDR2: LGHDT and YNNKEL (reference sequence). The CDR3 has 14 amino acids. The V end was cut by 4 bases, the J end by 3 bases, with 12 bases between. The CDR3 sequence: CASSLSLGDTEAFF. In DNA form, the CDR3 reads TGTGCCAGCAGCCTTTCCCTCGGGGACACTGAAGCTTTCTTT.

This chain connects TRBV28 to TRBJ2-7; D remains ambiguous. Per the germline V gene, CDR1 is MDHEN and CDR2 is SYDVKM. The CDR3 is 14 amino acids. V was pared by 5 bases and J by 5 bases, with 16 bases between. In nucleotides, the CDR3 is TGTGCCAGCAGTCCCCGAAGTGACACCCACGAGCAGTACTTC. It codes for CASSPRSDTHEQYF.

The rearrangement links TRBV7-9 to TRBJ2-5; 16 bases agree with TRBD2. V dropped 5 bases and J dropped 5; count of bases not matched to a gene: 14. In germline, CDR1 is SEHNR, CDR2 FQNEAQ (reference sequence). This CDR3 has 19 amino acids. CDR3 sequence: CASSHGPGTSGGAGETQYF. CDR3 sequence (DNA): TGTGCCAGCAGCCACGGCCCGGGGACTAGCGGGGGGGCCGGGGAGACCCAGTACTTC.